These 16 T cell receptor beta chains were all obtained from the same sample, sequenced in a study of blood T cells in healthy people across ages. Primed by a sample-barcoded 5' primer and a J-beta primer mix, a second PCR proceeded for about 7 to 11 cycles. Each CDR3 protein gets one entry after TCRdb re-called the 5' RACE reads with MiXCR. The sample has fewer than 2 million distinct CDR3 sequences, roughly 43% seen once; the top ten hold about 21%. Specimen: blood. The receptors were gathered from a human donor in good health.

This chain links TRBV12-3 or TRBV12-4 with TRBJ2-3; D remains ambiguous. This CDR3 is 13 amino acids long. V was pared by 2 bases and J by 5 bases, with 8 bases between. The CDR3: CASSLMFGDTQYF. The DNA of the CDR3 is TGTGCCAGCAGTTTAATGTTCGGAGATACGCAGTATTTT.

This clonotype was picked up a small number of times. The chain recombines TRBV6-5 with TRBJ2-2; tentatively, D is TRBD2 (7 bases). The V gene's germline CDR1 is MNHEY and CDR2 SVGAGI. The length of the CDR3 is 16 residues. With 4 bases removed from V and 5 bases from J, the gap between germline ends came to 17 bases. CDR3 nucleotides: TGTGCCAGCAGTTCCACGGTGGGGGGGCGAACCGGGGAGCTGTTTTTT. It yields the protein CASSSTVGGRTGELFF.

This clonotype was detected only once. The chain uses TRBV28 and TRBJ2-3, with D possibly matching TRBD2 (6 bases). CDR1 and CDR2 (germline): MDHEN, SYDVKM. CDR3 size: 16 residues. V shed 5 bases and J shed 2 bases, with 17 bases lying between them. Here the CDR3 DNA reads TGTGCCAGCAGTCGTCCGGGACTCCGAGACACAGATACGCAGTATTTT. Amino acids: CASSRPGLRDTDTQYF.

The V gene is TRBV7-9, the J gene TRBJ1-1; 9 bases match TRBD1. After removal of 3 bases from V and 5 bases from J, the junction contained 7 bases not matched to a gene. CDR1 is SEHNR, CDR2 FQNEAQ, per germline (reference sequence). The CDR3 is made up of 15 amino acids. For the CDR3, the DNA is TGTGCCAGCAGCTTCGACAGGGGGAAGTGGACTGAAGCTTTCTTT. Protein: CASSFDRGKWTEAFF. Full variable domain (missing parts from reference TRBV7-9 and TRBJ1-1): DTGVSQNPRHKITKRGQNVTFRCDPISEHNRLYWYRQTLGQGPEFLTYFQNEAQLEKSRLLSDRFSAERPKGSFSTLEIQRTEQGDSAMYLCASSFDRGKWTEAFFGQGTRLTVV.

Remarks on this clonotype: It is unclear where the CDR3 begins or ends on the DNA, so no DNA is shown, and the CDR3 is as TCRdb lists it. The chain employs TRBV27 and TRBJ2-1; TRBD1, the table's D call, was not compared with the DNA. Germline CDR1 is MNHEY and CDR2 is SMNVEV (reference sequence). With termini counted, the CDR3 has 18 amino acids. The chain's CDR3 is CASSSSRGTGGVLNEQFF.

This clonotype was seen a handful of times. The CDR3 DNA is TGTGCCAGCAGCCTCCTGGGGGGGGACTACCCCACGGGTGAGCAGTTCTTC. Translation: CASSLLGGDYPTGEQFF. The chain combines TRBV4-2 with TRBJ2-1; 7 bases are a match to TRBD2. Losses at the gene ends were 4 bases for V and 9 bases for J; bases not matched to a gene: 18. CDR3 length: 17 amino acids. Per germline, CDR1 LGHNA and CDR2 YNFKEQ.

This clonotype was seen a single time. This could be a read error, since a much larger clone is one nucleotide away. V usage is TRBV6-5 and J usage is TRBJ2-1, with D possibly TRBD2 on 7 matching bases. The CDR3 consists of 15 residues. Germline assignment: CDR1 MNHEY and CDR2 SVGAGI. CDR3 DNA sequence: TGTGCCAGCAGTTACTCGGGGGGGGCCATAAATGTGCAGTTCTTC. Translated, it gives CASSYSGGAINVQFF.

The chain employs TRBV6-5 and TRBJ2-1, with no clear D. This CDR3 has 14 residues. Between the trimmed V and J ends, which lost 2 bases and 6 bases, there was a span of 11 bases. Looked up from germline, CDR1 is MNHEY and CDR2 is SVGAGI. The CDR3 here is CASSYGVRGNEQFF. CDR3 coding DNA: TGTGCCAGCAGTTACGGTGTTAGAGGCAATGAGCAGTTCTTC.

The genes are TRBV7-9 and TRBJ1-1; TRBD1 aligns across 7 bases. Germline V CDR1 and CDR2: SEHNR, FQNEAQ (reference sequence). The CDR3 totals 14 residues. V was pared by 0 bases and J by 7 bases, with 5 bases of the junction left unmatched. The CDR3 DNA is TGTGCCAGCAGCTTAGCGGAGGGGGCGGGTGAAGCTTTCTTT. It encodes CASSLAEGAGEAFF.

Notes on this clonotype: One junction end does not reproduce the germline sequence, and a read error may be involved. V and J are TRBV7-7 and TRBJ2-5; no firm D call. CDR1 and CDR2 from the germline V gene are SSHAT and FNYEAQ (reference sequence). The CDR3 loop spans 14 amino acids. This CDR3 reads CASSTGLMEETQYF. The DNA of the CDR3 is TGTGCTAGCAGCACGGGCCTCATGGAGGAGACCCAGTACTTC.

The chain joins TRBV7-2 to TRBJ2-3, with D tentatively TRBD2 (6 bases). The CDR3 is 17 amino acids. Germline values: CDR1 SGHTA, CDR2 FQGNSA. Trimming stripped 5 bases from V and 4 bases from J, with 22 bases between. In DNA, the CDR3 is TGTGCCAGCAGCCAGCACCCGGGCCTGCTAGCGCCAGATACGCAGTATTTT. It translates to CASSQHPGLLAPDTQYF.

This chain joins TRBV27 and TRBJ2-1; 11 bases agree with TRBD2. Germline CDR1 is MNHEY and CDR2 is SMNVEV (reference sequence). V shed 8 bases, J shed 8 bases, and the junction held 11 bases outside the gene matches. This CDR3 has 15 amino acids. The CDR3 region has the DNA TGTGCCAGCGGAGTAGCGGGGGGGCTGTTGGATGAGCAGTTCTTC. Translation: CASGVAGGLLDEQFF.

This clonotype was picked up one time. The chain employs TRBV4-3 and TRBJ1-2; tentatively, D is TRBD1 (5 bases). V lost 2 bases to trimming and J lost 2 bases, with 9 bases between them. The CDR3 spans 14 residues. Germline V gene lookup returns CDR1 LGHNA and CDR2 YSLEER. CDR3 nucleotide sequence: TGCGCCAGCAGCCAACCTGAGGGGAACTATGGCTACACCTTC. Translating gives CASSQPEGNYGYTF.

This clonotype was counted only a few times. The V call is TRBV5-1, the J call TRBJ1-6; 7 nucleotides agree with TRBD1. The junction had 7 bases not matched to a gene; V was cut back by 2 bases and J by 8 bases. CDR3 size: 15 residues. Germline V CDR1 and CDR2: SGHRS, YFSETQ. CDR3 coding DNA: TGCGCCAGCAGCTTACCCGACAGGGAATATTCACCCCTCCACTTT. Translation gives CASSLPDREYSPLHF. Looking up the rest from reference TRBV5-1 and TRBJ1-6 gives the full variable domain: KAGVTQTPRYLIKTRGQQVTLSCSPISGHRSVSWYQQTPGQGLQFLFEYFSETQRNKGNFPGRFSGRQFSNSRSEMNVSTLELGDSALYLCASSLPDREYSPLHFGNGTRLTVT.

Remarks on this clonotype: One junction end disagrees with the germline gene, perhaps due to a read error. The V call is TRBV7-9, the J call TRBJ1-4; D possibly corresponds to TRBD1 (5 bases). The CDR3 has 17 residues. Germline V gene lookup returns CDR1 SEHNR and CDR2 FQNEAQ (reference sequence). Here the CDR3 reads CASSLGWRGQGDEKLFF. In DNA, the CDR3 is TGCGCCAGCAGCTTGGGATGGCGAGGGCAGGGTGATGAAAAACTGTTTTTT.

This chain uses TRBV6-2 or TRBV6-3 with TRBJ1-1; 7 nucleotides line up with TRBD1. CDR1 is MNHEY and CDR2 is SVGEGT in the germline V gene. V lost 7 bases to trimming and J lost 2 bases; unmatched junction nucleotides: 4. The CDR3 spans 13 residues. CDR3 bases: TGTGCCAGCAACCGGGACAGAAACACTGAAGCTTTCTTT. This encodes CASNRDRNTEAFF.